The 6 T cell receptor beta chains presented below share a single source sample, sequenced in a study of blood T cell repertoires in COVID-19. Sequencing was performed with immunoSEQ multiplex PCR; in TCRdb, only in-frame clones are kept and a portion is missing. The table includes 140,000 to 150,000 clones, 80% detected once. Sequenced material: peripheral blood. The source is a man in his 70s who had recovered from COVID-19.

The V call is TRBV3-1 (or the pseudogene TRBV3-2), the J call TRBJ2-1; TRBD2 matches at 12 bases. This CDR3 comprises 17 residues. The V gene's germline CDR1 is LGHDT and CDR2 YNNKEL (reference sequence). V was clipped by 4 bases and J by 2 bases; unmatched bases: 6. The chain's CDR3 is CASSPQGTSGPYNEQFF. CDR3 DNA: TGTGCCAGCAGCCCCCAAGGGACTAGCGGGCCCTACAATGAGCAGTTCTTC.

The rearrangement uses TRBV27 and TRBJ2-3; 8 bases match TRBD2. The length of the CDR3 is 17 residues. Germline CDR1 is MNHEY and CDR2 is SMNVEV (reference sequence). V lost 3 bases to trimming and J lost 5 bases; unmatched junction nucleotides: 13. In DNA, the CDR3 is TGTGCCAGCAGTTTGGGGACTAGAAGGGCACCGGGAGATACGCAGTATTTT. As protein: CASSLGTRRAPGDTQYF.

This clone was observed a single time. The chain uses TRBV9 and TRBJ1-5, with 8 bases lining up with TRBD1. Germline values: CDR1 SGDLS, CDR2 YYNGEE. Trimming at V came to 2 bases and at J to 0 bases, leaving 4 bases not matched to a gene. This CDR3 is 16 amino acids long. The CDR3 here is CASSVGQGNSNQPQHF. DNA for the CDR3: TGTGCCAGCAGCGTTGGACAGGGCAATAGCAATCAGCCCCAGCATTTT.

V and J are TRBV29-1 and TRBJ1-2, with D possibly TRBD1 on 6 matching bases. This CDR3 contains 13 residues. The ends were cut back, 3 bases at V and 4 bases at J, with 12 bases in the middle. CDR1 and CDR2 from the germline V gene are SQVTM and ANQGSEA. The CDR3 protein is CSVEAGVAYGYTF. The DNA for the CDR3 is TGCAGCGTTGAGGCAGGGGTTGCCTATGGCTACACCTTC.

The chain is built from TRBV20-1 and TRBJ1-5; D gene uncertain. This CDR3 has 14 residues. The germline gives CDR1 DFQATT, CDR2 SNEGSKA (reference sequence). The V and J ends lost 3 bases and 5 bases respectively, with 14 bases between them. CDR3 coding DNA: TGCAGTGCTAGTGGTCACAACAATCATCAGCCCCAGCATTTT. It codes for CSASGHNNHQPQHF.

The DNA for the CDR3 is TGCGCCAGCAGCCAACTTACCTTCGGACAGAATGGCTACACCTTC. This codes for CASSQLTFGQNGYTF. This chain joins TRBV4-1 and TRBJ1-2; D might be TRBD1 (6 bases). The CDR3 length is 15 residues. Germline V gene data show CDR1 as MGHRA and CDR2 as YSYEKL. Trimming cost V 2 bases and J 6 bases, with 16 bases left between them.